The sequence of this TCR beta chain was determined in a study of blood T cells in healthy people across ages. Looking at the study overall: Template switching caught about one barcoded beta molecule for each two T cells.

Combining a sample-barcoded 5' primer with a J-beta primer mix, a second PCR ran for about 7 to 11 cycles. TCRdb called the 5' RACE reads again in MiXCR, with one record for every CDR3 protein. This table has hundreds of thousands of distinct CDR3 sequences, over 40% appearing once. In the case of this clonotype: Its target is not known.

Study-level results: Age brought a roughly linear fall in TCR beta diversity measured per million T cells.

The sample taken for sequencing was blood. This TCR derives from a woman over 75 in good health.

The CDR3 sequence is CASSYSFIGRASNQPQHF. For the CDR3, the DNA is TGTGCCAGCAGTTATAGTTTTATCGGCAGGGCTAGCAATCAGCCCCAGCATTTT. The chain is built from TRBV6-5 and TRBJ1-5, with a possible D match to TRBD1 (5 bases). Trimming shortened V by 3 bases and J by 0 bases, and 18 bases separated the two germline ends. In germline, CDR1 is MNHEY, CDR2 SVGAGI. The CDR3 is 18 amino acids.